This passage covers 10 T cell receptor beta chains from one sample sequenced in a study of blood T cell repertoires in COVID-19. Method: immunoSEQ multiplex PCR; TCRdb's copy keeps in-frame clones and lacks some. The sample includes 200,000 to 250,000 clones, about 85% seen only once; the top ten take under 4%. Input material: peripheral blood. The receptors derive from a man aged 18 to 29 with active or convalescent COVID-19.

CDR3 bases: TGTGCCAGCAGCTTAGTTGAGCGGGAGCGATATACGCAGTATTTT. It is translated as CASSLVERERYTQYF. The chain couples TRBV7-9 to TRBJ2-3; 8 nucleotides match TRBD2. The V gene's germline CDR1 is SEHNR and CDR2 FQNEAQ (reference sequence). The CDR3 sequence is 15 residues long. V was pared by 1 base and J by 7 bases, with 7 bases of the junction left unmatched.

The rearrangement links TRBV2 to TRBJ2-1, with a tentative D call TRBD1 (5 bases). CDR3 size: 14 residues. The germline V and J ends were trimmed by 8 bases and 2 bases, with 13 bases remaining between them. Germline CDR1 SNHLY, CDR2 FYNNEI. CDR3 region: CASAGPGTYNEQFF. The CDR3, as DNA: TGTGCCAGCGCCGGACCAGGGACCTACAATGAGCAGTTCTTC. Combining the CDR3 with reference TRBV2 and TRBJ2-1 gives the whole variable domain EPEVTQTPSHQVTQMGQEVILRCVPISNHLYFYWYRQILGQKVEFLVSFYNNEISEKSEIFDDQFSVERPDGSNFTLKIRSTKLEDSAMYFCASAGPGTYNEQFFGPGTRLTVL.

The J gene is TRBJ1-1, the V gene TRBV6-5; D possibly corresponds to TRBD1 (5 bases). CDR3 length: 13 amino acids. The germline V gene has CDR1 MNHEY and CDR2 SVGAGI. V was shortened by 0 bases and J by 11 bases, with 13 bases between the two germline ends. CDR3 loop: CASSYSNGWGAFF. CDR3 sequence (DNA): TGTGCCAGCAGTTACTCGAATGGGTGGGGCGCTTTCTTT.

The chain links TRBV2 to TRBJ2-3; D remains unclear. Germline V CDR1 and CDR2: SNHLY, FYNNEI. Trimming cost V 0 bases and J 3 bases, with 4 bases left between them. The CDR3 covers 13 residues. In nucleotides, the CDR3 is TGTGCCAGCAGTGAAGCGAGGACAGATACGCAGTATTTT. The encoded protein is CASSEARTDTQYF.

The V gene is TRBV7-9, the J gene TRBJ1-5, with D possibly TRBD1 on 5 matching bases. V was clipped by 4 bases and J by 1 base, with 14 bases between them. The length of the CDR3 is 16 residues. Germline V lookup: CDR1 SEHNR, CDR2 FQNEAQ (reference sequence). DNA of the CDR3: TGTGCCAGCAGCTCCAAGCAGGGTTGGAGCAATCAGCCCCAGCATTTT. Protein sequence: CASSSKQGWSNQPQHF.

The chain joins TRBV5-1 to TRBJ2-5, with 11 bases that match TRBD2. The CDR3 contains 16 residues. V gave up 0 bases and J gave up 1 base; unmatched junction bases: 2. CDR1 is SGHRS and CDR2 is YFSETQ in the germline V gene. CDR3 DNA: TGCGCCAGCAGCTTGGGAGGGACTAGCGGCCAAGAGACCCAGTACTTC. As protein: CASSLGGTSGQETQYF.

The chain recombines TRBV7-6 with TRBJ2-1, with 9 bases fitting TRBD2. Trimming removed 1 base from V and 7 bases from J; junction bases left unmatched: 5. The germline V gene has CDR1 SGHVS and CDR2 FNYEAQ. CDR3 size: 15 residues. Here the CDR3 DNA reads TGTGCCAGCAGCTTAGGCGGGGGGGCTCGGAATGAGCAGTTCTTC. Protein sequence: CASSLGGGARNEQFF.

The chain has TRBV7-2 and TRBJ2-5, with D possibly matching TRBD2 (5 bases). Germline lookup yields CDR1 SGHTA and CDR2 FQGNSA. The V gene lost 4 bases and the J gene lost 2 bases, with 11 bases spanning the gap. This CDR3 has 14 amino acids. This CDR3 is CASSSGVGQETQYF. CDR3 nucleotides: TGTGCCAGCAGCTCCGGGGTAGGGCAAGAGACCCAGTACTTC. The whole variable domain, filled in from reference TRBV7-2 and TRBJ2-5, reads GAGVSQSPSNKVTEKGKDVELRCDPISGHTALYWYRQSLGQGLEFLIYFQGNSAPDKSGLPSDRFSAERTGGSVSTLTIQRTQQEDSAVYLCASSSGVGQETQYFGPGTRLLVL.

The chain joins TRBV20-1 to TRBJ1-1; the D is unclear. The CDR3 has 11 residues. Per the germline V gene, CDR1 is DFQATT and CDR2 is SNEGSKA (reference sequence). V lost 3 bases, J lost 1 base, and 3 bases lay in between. The CDR3 spells CSASGNTEAFF. In nucleotides, the CDR3 is TGCAGTGCTAGCGGGAACACTGAAGCTTTCTTT.

The V call is TRBV14, the J call TRBJ1-1; the D gene is possibly TRBD1 (6 bases). CDR3 size: 16 residues. Germline V gene sequence: CDR1 SGHDN, CDR2 FVKESK. V shed 4 bases and J shed 4 bases, with 19 bases lying between them. Here the CDR3 reads CASSPITGQGLTEAFF. The CDR3, as DNA: TGTGCCAGCAGCCCTATAACGGGCCAGGGGCTCACTGAAGCTTTCTTT.